These 15 T cell receptor beta chains were all obtained from the same sample, sequenced in a study of identifying expanded T cells in peripheral blood. Generated by immunoSEQ multiplex PCR, the TCRdb table keeps only in-frame clones and is missing some. Among around 82,000 clones, roughly 84% were seen once, and the ten largest hold about 18%. The sequenced sample was blood. The receptors here all came from a person aged 18 to 75 in good health.

This clone has a handful of counts. The chain uses TRBV4-3 and TRBJ1-2; D not certain. Germline CDR1 is LGHNA and CDR2 is YSLEER. The V end was cut by 0 bases, the J end by 4 bases, with 15 bases between. The CDR3 is made up of 16 amino acids. This CDR3 reads CASSQEVYSGIYGYTF. CDR3 nucleotide sequence: TGCGCCAGCAGCCAAGAGGTTTACAGCGGCATCTATGGCTACACCTTC.

The chain joins TRBV2 to TRBJ1-5; the D is unclear. V gave up 6 bases and J gave up 6 bases, with 9 bases separating them. The CDR3 is 12 amino acids. Germline loops: CDR1 SNHLY, CDR2 FYNNEI. The CDR3 is CASSVDGQPQHF. CDR3 DNA: TGTGCCAGCAGCGTCGACGGTCAGCCCCAGCATTTT.

Only a few counts were recorded for this clone. This chain uses TRBV7-3 with TRBJ2-5, with 9 positions matching TRBD1. The junction had 5 bases not matched to a gene; V was cut back by 8 bases and J by 4 bases. CDR3 length: 13 residues. Germline CDR1 reads SGHTA; CDR2 reads FQGTGA. The CDR3 DNA reads TGTGCCAGCGCCGGGACAGGGCTAGAGACCCAGTACTTC. Amino acid sequence: CASAGTGLETQYF.

The chain joins TRBV7-2 to TRBJ2-1, with D perhaps matching TRBD1 (6 bases). The CDR3 is 14 amino acids. V dropped 4 bases and J dropped 7 bases, with 14 bases sitting between them. Germline lookup yields CDR1 SGHTA and CDR2 FQGNSA. CDR3 amino acids: CASSSKSQGNEQFF. The CDR3 DNA is TGTGCCAGCAGCTCAAAATCACAGGGAAATGAGCAGTTCTTC.

The chain employs TRBV15 and TRBJ2-5; D is undetermined. The germline V gene encodes CDR1 LNHNV and CDR2 YYDKDF (reference sequence). CDR3 length equals 11 residues. The germline V and J ends were trimmed by 1 base and 4 bases, with 1 base remaining between them. CDR3 nucleotides: TGTGCCACCAGCAGAGGAGAGACCCAGTACTTC. The encoded protein is CATSRGETQYF.

The chain uses TRBV4-1 and TRBJ1-1; no firm D call. The CDR3 runs to 15 residues. V was trimmed by 0 bases and J by 3 bases, leaving 11 bases between them. CDR1 is MGHRA, CDR2 YSYEKL, per germline. CDR3 bases: TGCGCCAGCAGCCAAGAAACAGTATGGGACACTGAAGCTTTCTTT. Translation: CASSQETVWDTEAFF.

The chain uses TRBV2 and TRBJ2-3; 11 bases line up with TRBD2. The CDR3 is 15 amino acids. The germline V gene has CDR1 SNHLY and CDR2 FYNNEI. V lost 6 bases to trimming and J lost 6 bases; unmatched junction nucleotides: 8. DNA of the CDR3: TGTGCCAGCAGCCCGGCTAGCGGGAGGCCCGATACGCAGTATTTT. Translating it yields CASSPASGRPDTQYF.

This sequence joins TRBV30 and TRBJ2-3; no firm D call. This CDR3 region has 14 residues. Per germline, CDR1 GTSNPN and CDR2 SVGIG (reference sequence). Trimming took 2 bases from V and 1 from J, leaving 10 bases between them. The CDR3 nucleotides are TGTGCCTGGAGTCCGTATACACGCACAGATACGCAGTATTTT. Translation: CAWSPYTRTDTQYF.

V gene TRBV19 combines with J gene TRBJ2-3; 12 bases agree with TRBD1. V shed 6 bases, J shed 4 bases, and the junction held 14 bases outside the gene matches. Germline lookup yields CDR1 LNHDA and CDR2 SQIVND (reference sequence). The CDR3 has 18 amino acids. The CDR3 region has the DNA TGTGCCAGTAGACCTGGTGATCGGGGACAGGGGGCTCCAGATACGCAGTATTTT. This codes for CASRPGDRGQGAPDTQYF.

The chain carries TRBV4-2 and TRBJ2-5; 7 nucleotides line up with TRBD2. Germline CDR1 LGHNA, CDR2 YNFKEQ. CDR3 size: 16 residues. With 4 bases clipped from V and 2 bases from J, the junction kept 10 bases outside the gene matches. The CDR3 reads CASSPSNFGGQETQYF. DNA of the CDR3: TGTGCCAGCAGCCCCAGTAACTTCGGGGGGCAAGAGACCCAGTACTTC.

The V and J genes are TRBV21-1 and TRBJ2-3; the table names TRBD2, a call not compared with the DNA. TRBV21-1 is described as a pseudogene. The CDR3 is made up of 16 amino acids. In nucleotides, the CDR3 is TGTGCCAGCAGCACCCCCGGGACTAGTGGCTCAGATACGCAGTATTTT. It codes for CASSTPGTSGSDTQYF.

This rearrangement joins TRBV7-2 to TRBJ1-1; 12 nucleotides align to TRBD1. This CDR3 is built from 12 residues. CDR1 is SGHTA and CDR2 is FQGNSA in the germline V gene. V lost 5 bases and J lost 10; bases outside the gene matches: 2. As DNA, the CDR3 is TGTGCCAGCAGCCGGGACAGGGGGCTAGCTTTCTTT. Translated: CASSRDRGLAFF.

The rearrangement links TRBV9 to TRBJ2-7; D gene ambiguous. The CDR3 extends over 8 amino acids. Trimming left V 6 bases short and J 10 bases short, with 5 bases between. Germline loops: CDR1 SGDLS, CDR2 YYNGEE. CDR3 residues: CASTDQYF. CDR3 nucleotide sequence: TGTGCCAGCACAGACCAGTACTTC.

The chain employs TRBV30 and TRBJ1-4; D is undetermined. The ends were cut back, 3 bases at V and 7 bases at J, with 15 bases in the middle. CDR3 length equals 14 residues. CDR1 is GTSNPN and CDR2 is SVGIG in the germline V gene (reference sequence). CDR3 DNA: TGTGCCTGGAGCCCTGGGAGAGGGAGTGAAAAACTGTTTTTT. Translated, it gives CAWSPGRGSEKLFF.

The chain combines TRBV7-2 with TRBJ1-3, with D uncertain. There are 13 residues in the CDR3. Deletions cut 5 bases from V and 0 bases from J, with 5 bases between. Germline CDR1 SGHTA, CDR2 FQGNSA. The CDR3 sequence: CASSPHSGNTIYF. As DNA, the CDR3 is TGTGCCAGCAGCCCCCACTCTGGAAACACCATATATTTT.